Included here is one TCR beta chain sequence, with context. This clonotype was counted ten times or more. Which antigen it targets is not known. Per-nucleotide qualities are absent, and no much larger clonotype sits a single base away. These data are taken from a study of response to subunit inactivated influenza vaccine (dated by TCRdb to the late 2010s). Describing the broader study: To follow how T cells responded to a trivalent subunit inactivated influenza vaccine, the researchers relied on deep quantitative profiling of the T cell receptor repertoire.

The paper's findings and limits, for the study overall: According to the authors, only a limited number of new T cells may be recruited by each seasonal influenza vaccination.

Between the V and J ends, shortened by 4 bases and 7 bases respectively, the junction contains 16 bases. The cysteine opens and the phenylalanine closes a CDR3 of 13 amino acids. The sequence is cut down to CDR3 DNA, 39 bases in frame from base 1. CDR1 and CDR2 are drawn from the germline V gene (reference sequence): DFQATT, SNEGSKA. Libraries were built with RT-PCR. Sequencing was carried out with an Illumina HiSeq 2500. Using fastp trimming at Q25 and MiXCR clonotype assembly, TCRdb reanalyzed the public sequencing data and kept in-frame beta chains. A single entry per CDR3 protein holds the most common genes and DNA from its merged rows. The sample contains approximately 730,000 distinct CDR3 sequences, approximately 13% of them found a single time. The top ten clonotypes cover approximately 6.5% of the sample.

The TCR was taken from a man over 45 who received an inactivated influenza vaccine. Donor details come from another sample of the same person, matched by shared clones. Sample: PBMCs from blood, taken 14 to 15 days before vaccination. The rearrangement combines TRBV20-1 with TRBJ1-1, and possibly TRBD1, on 5 matching bases. This receptor carries the CDR3 CSATPGPELEAFF. At the DNA level, the sequence is TGCAGTGCTACTCCGGGACCCGAACTTGAAGCTTTCTTT.